This entry describes one TCR beta chain. This record belongs to a study of blood T cell repertoires in COVID-19. Repertoires were generated with immunoSEQ multiplex PCR, while TCRdb's copy carries only in-frame clones and drops some. The sample contains over 25,000 clones, roughly 84% of which appear only once. J gave up 7 bases and V 6 bases, and 14 bases lay outside the gene matches. This CDR3 has 14 amino acids. CDR1 is SQVTM and CDR2 is ANQGSEA in the germline V gene. The V gene is TRBV29-1, the J gene TRBJ2-7; 8 bases are a match to TRBD2. Sequencing was done on a sample of peripheral blood. This TCR was sampled from a human donor in a cohort sampled during active COVID-19. In nucleotides, the CDR3 is TGCAGCGTAGCCCTGGGACTAGTAGGAGATGAGCAGTACTTC. Translating gives CSVALGLVGDEQYF.